This is a list of T cell receptor beta chains from one sample in a study of T cell responses to AZD1222 COVID-19 vaccine. The method was immunoSEQ multiplex PCR; TCRdb's version includes in-frame clones alone and lacks a portion of them. This sample has about 130,000 clones, with roughly nine tenths found just once. The specimen was peripheral blood, collected 28 days after the second AZD1222 dose. The receptors here all came from an adult who received the AZD1222 COVID-19 vaccine. Each CDR3 is given with its conserved first and last residue. A D gene is named only where the DNA matches it firmly. A clone size is listed for some rows: how often the clone was seen (once, few, many), or a class if it is expanded.

>TRBJ2-1|TRBV18|.|TRBD2
TGTGCCAGCTCACCCCCGAATTGGGCGGGGGTGGATGAGCAGTTCTTC
CASSPPNWAGVDEQFF
>TRBJ2-5|TRBV28|.|TRBD2
TGTGCCAGCAGTCTCTCCCGACTAGCGGGGAGCCAAGAGACCCAGTACTTC
CASSLSRLAGSQETQYF
>TRBJ2-3|TRBV18|.|.
TGTGCCAGCTCTCGGGGGGCCAGCGATACGCAGTATTTT
CASSRGASDTQYF
>TRBJ1-5|TRBV7-2|.|.
TGTGCCAGCAGCTTAGGGCCCCGGGTGACTAGCAATCAGCCCCAGCATTTT
CASSLGPRVTSNQPQHF
>TRBJ1-6|TRBV19|once|TRBD1
TGTGCCAGTGGGACAGTTAATTCACCCCTCCACTTT
CASGTVNSPLHF
>TRBJ1-5|TRBV12-3/TRBV12-4|.|.
TGTGCCAGCAGTTTAGCGCTGCGGCAGCCCCAGCATTTT
CASSLALRQPQHF
>TRBJ1-1|TRBV11-2|.|.
TGTGCCAGCAGCTTACACTCAACGAACACTGAAGCTTTCTTT
CASSLHSTNTEAFF
>TRBJ2-7|TRBV5-5|.|.
TGTGCCAGCAGCTCTGTGGGAAGGGTCGAGCAGTACTTC
CASSSVGRVEQYF
>TRBJ1-1|TRBV6-2/TRBV6-3|once|TRBD1
TGTGCCAGCACCCCGCGGACAGGGGGGGAAGCTTTCTTT
CASTPRTGGEAFF
>TRBJ2-1|TRBV4-1|.|TRBD2
TGCGCCAGCAGCCAAGGAGGGAGCGGGAGGGATTACAATGAGCAGTTCTTC
CASSQGGSGRDYNEQFF
>TRBJ2-2|TRBV19|.|TRBD2
TGTGCCAGTAGTACTCTCGCGGGAGCCGACACCGGGGAGCTGTTTTTT
CASSTLAGADTGELFF
>TRBJ1-4|TRBV2|.|TRBD1
TGTGCCAGCGCTCGAAGGGAGGGGGCAGGTGAAAAACTGTTTTTT
CASARREGAGEKLFF
>TRBJ1-3|TRBV11-1|.|.
TGTGCCAGCACGCTAAGTAGCTTCTCTGGAAACACCATATATTTT
CASTLSSFSGNTIYF
>TRBJ1-1|TRBV7-9|.|.
TGTGCCAGCAGCTTAGCGTTGGGGGTCGAAGCTTTCTTT
CASSLALGVEAFF
>TRBJ2-7|TRBV5-1|few|.
TGCGCCAGCAGCTTGGGCTTAAGGGATTTTAACTCCTACGAGCAGTACTTC
CASSLGLRDFNSYEQYF
>TRBJ2-5|TRBV10-2|.|.
TGCGCCAGCAGTGGACAGGGAGGGGAGACCCAGTACTTC
CASSGQGGETQYF
>TRBJ2-2|TRBV6-5|.|.
TGTGCCAGCACCTTACCCGGGACGTCCGGGGAGCTGTTTTTT
CASTLPGTSGELFF
>TRBJ2-3|TRBV6-2/TRBV6-3|.|.
TGTGCCAGCAGTGGAGGACCGCTTGGCACAGATACGCAGTATTTT
CASSGGPLGTDTQYF
>TRBJ1-6|TRBV6-5|.|TRBD1
TGTGCCAGCAGTTACGGGACAGGGACTAATTCACCCCTCCACTTT
CASSYGTGTNSPLHF
>TRBJ2-5|TRBV7-6|.|TRBD2
TGTGCCAGCAGCCTCGGGACTAGCGGGAGGGGAGGAGAGACCCAGTACTTC
CASSLGTSGRGGETQYF
>TRBJ1-3|TRBV12-2|.|.
TGTGCAAGTCGCTTAGCGCTCGGGACAGGGAAATCTGGAAACACCATATATTTT
CASRLALGTGKSGNTIYF
>TRBJ2-1|TRBV5-1|.|TRBD2
TGCGCCAGCAGGGCGTCGCTAGCGGGCGACAATGAGCAGTTCTTC
CASRASLAGDNEQFF
>TRBJ1-2|TRBV10-2|.|TRBD1
TGCGCCAGCTGGGACAGGATGAAAGGCTATGGCTACACCTTC
CASWDRMKGYGYTF
>TRBJ1-4|TRBV29-1|once|.
TGCAGCGTCGGGGAGGGGAATGAAAAACTGTTTTTT
CSVGEGNEKLFF
>TRBJ2-1|TRBV5-1|.|.
TGCGCCAGCAGCCAACAGGGAGGACATAGGGGCAATGAGCAGTTCTTC
CASSQQGGHRGNEQFF
>TRBJ2-3|TRBV7-9|.|.
TGTGCCAGCAGCGCCGCTAGCACAGATACGCAGTATTTT
CASSAASTDTQYF
>TRBJ1-2|TRBV5-1|.|.
TGCGCCAGCAGCTTAGGTCCAGGGGCGGATAACTATGGCTACACCTTC
CASSLGPGADNYGYTF
>TRBJ1-4|TRBV25-1|.|TRBD1
TGTGCCAGCAGTGACGGACAGGCGGATGAAAAACTGTTTTTT
CASSDGQADEKLFF
>TRBJ2-2|TRBV5-1|.|.
TGCGCCAGCACCATACAAGGGAGGAACACCGGGGAGCTGTTTTTT
CASTIQGRNTGELFF
>TRBJ1-5|TRBV7-9|.|.
TGTGCCAGCAGCTTAGAGGGTGGGAGGGGGGCTAATCAGCCCCAGCATTTT
CASSLEGGRGANQPQHF
>TRBJ1-2|TRBV30|.|.
TGTGCCTGGAGTGTACAGGGCGGTGGCTACACCTTC
CAWSVQGGGYTF
>TRBJ1-3|TRBV20-1|.|.
TGCAGTGCTAGTCCGGCTGGAAACACCATATATTTT
CSASPAGNTIYF
>TRBJ2-3|TRBV4-2|.|.
TGTGCCAGCAGCCCTGGGGCTTTGGAGGGAGATACGCAGTATTTT
CASSPGALEGDTQYF
>TRBJ2-6|TRBV7-2|.|.
TGTGCCACTAAGATATCCTCTGGGGCCAACGTCCTGACTTTC
CATKISSGANVLTF
>TRBJ2-7|TRBV7-2|few|.
TGTGCCAGCAGCTTCGGCGGGGGCCAGTGGGGAAAGATTGACTTC
CASSFGGGQWGKIDF
>TRBJ2-7|TRBV5-4|.|.
TGTGCCAGCAGCAGGCGCGAAACGGGAGAAGACGAGCAGTACTTC
CASSRRETGEDEQYF
>TRBJ2-1|TRBV12-5|.|.
TGTGCTAGTGGTTTTGGCGGGGGAGGGGGTGAGCAGTTCTTC
CASGFGGGGGEQFF
>TRBJ1-6|TRBV5-1|.|TRBD1
TGCGCCAGCAGCTTGGTTCGGGACAGGGGTAATTCACCCCTCCACTTT
CASSLVRDRGNSPLHF
>TRBJ2-5|TRBV19|.|.
TGTGCCAGTAGTATGACACACCAAGAGACCCAGTACTTC
CASSMTHQETQYF
>TRBJ1-1|TRBV7-2|.|.
TGTGCCAGCAGCGGCGGCGGCCTGAGGAACACTGAAGCTTTCTTT
CASSGGGLRNTEAFF
>TRBJ1-1|TRBV6-5|.|TRBD1
TGTGCCAGCAGAAACAGGGGGGTGAACACTGAAGCTTTCTTT
CASRNRGVNTEAFF
>TRBJ1-5|TRBV19|once|.
TGTGCCAGTAGTCTCGACAGGTCAAATCAGCCCCAGCATTTT
CASSLDRSNQPQHF
>TRBJ2-7|TRBV7-8|.|.
TGTGCCAGCAGCTTAAATAGGGAGAAGGTTTTCTGGTACTTC
CASSLNREKVFWYF
>TRBJ2-3|TRBV24-1|once|TRBD2
TGTGCCACCAGTGATTCCCGTTTAGCGGGGGGATTCACAGATACGCAGTATTTT
CATSDSRLAGGFTDTQYF
>TRBJ1-5|TRBV6-5|.|TRBD1
TGTGCCAGCAGAGGGGGCTCCCTGGGCAATCAGCCCCAGCATTTT
CASRGGSLGNQPQHF
>TRBJ1-6|TRBV30|.|TRBD1
TGTGCCTGGAGTGATTGGGGACAGGGTTACTCACCCCTCCACTTT
CAWSDWGQGYSPLHF
>TRBJ1-2|TRBV7-8|.|.
TGTGCCAGCAGCTTATCCATTAAACTCACTATTGGGTACACCTTC
CASSLSIKLTIGYTF
>TRBJ1-5|TRBV4-2|.|TRBD1
TGTGCCAGCAGCCAAGAGGGCGGCAGGGGGCTGGATCAGCCCCAGCATTTT
CASSQEGGRGLDQPQHF
>TRBJ1-5|TRBV7-2|.|.
TGTGCCAGCACCCCCTTTGGGGGATTAGCGATCGGTCAGCCCCAGCATTTT
CASTPFGGLAIGQPQHF
>TRBJ2-2|TRBV19|once|.
TGTGCCAGTAGTGGAATCAGGGTTAACACCGGGGAGCTGTTTTTT
CASSGIRVNTGELFF
>TRBJ2-1|TRBV30|.|TRBD2
TGTGCCTGGAGTGTATTAAGCGGGGGGGCTGGTGAGCAGTTCTTC
CAWSVLSGGAGEQFF
>TRBJ1-5|TRBV2|.|.
TGTGCCAGCAGTGTTGAGGGCAGCAATCAGCCCCAGCATTTT
CASSVEGSNQPQHF